The source of this T cell receptor beta chain is a study of T cell responses to AZD1222 COVID-19 vaccine. Study findings and constraints: Spike was spanned by vaccine-associated CD4 TCRs, which were dominant at 160-218 and 743-854.

The CDR3 runs to 13 residues. Germline V CDR1 and CDR2: MNHEY, SVGAGI. Trimming took 10 bases from V and 1 from J, leaving 13 bases between them. Only in-frame clones appear in the TCRdb table, and some are missing; sequencing was by immunoSEQ multiplex PCR. The sample records some 100,000 clones, 87% being singletons. About this clone itself: Its antigen is as yet unknown.

The rearrangement links TRBV6-5 to TRBJ1-1; D not resolved. This TCR derives from an adult in good health. The sample consisted of peripheral blood, taken on day 0 of AZD1222 vaccination. CDR3 amino acids: CATLGLGNTEAFF. The CDR3 DNA reads TGTGCCACTCTCGGACTGGGGAACACTGAAGCTTTCTTT.